Shown below are 5 T cell receptor beta chains from a single sample sequenced in a study of blood T cells in healthy people across ages. The second PCR ran roughly 7 to 12 cycles with a sample-barcoded 5' primer and J-beta primers. TCRdb ran MiXCR on the 5' RACE reads and lists one entry per CDR3 protein. The sample records more than 500,000 distinct CDR3 sequences, approximately 25% being singletons. Sequenced material: blood. These receptor sequences come from a woman aged 70-85 years in good health.

The V call is TRBV4-3, the J call TRBJ1-2, with 10 bases matching TRBD1. V trimming: 3 bases; J trimming: 8 bases; junction bases outside the gene matches: 15. The CDR3 consists of 17 residues. The germline gives CDR1 LGHNA, CDR2 YSLEER. The CDR3 here is CASSHQGDRGAFDGYTF. The CDR3, as DNA: TGCGCCAGCAGCCACCAGGGGGACAGGGGAGCTTTCGACGGCTACACCTTC.

In this sample, this clonotype turned up a few times. This chain connects TRBV7-9 to TRBJ2-5; the match to TRBD2 covers 9 bases. The J segment lost 4 bases and the V segment lost 5 bases, leaving 14 bases of the junction unmatched. The CDR3 is 17 amino acids. Germline V gene sequence: CDR1 SEHNR, CDR2 FQNEAQ (reference sequence). The CDR3 nucleotides are TGTGCCAGCAGCCTCGGGACTAGCAGCATAAAAAGAGAGACCCAGTACTTC. This sequence encodes CASSLGTSSIKRETQYF.

This clonotype was observed a few times. The rearrangement joins TRBV4-2 to TRBJ2-5, with D uncertain. The J call is in doubt because the DNA end fits TRBJ2-7 better. The CDR3 is 15 residues long. Germline lookup yields CDR1 LGHNA and CDR2 YNFKEQ. The CDR3 here is CASSQDKGSSYEQYF. As DNA, the CDR3 is TGTGCCAGCAGCCAAGATAAGGGTAGCTCCTACGAGCAGTACTTC.

As for this clonotype: The junction differs from germline at one of its ends, possibly a read error. This chain links TRBV4-3 with TRBJ1-4; a possible D gene is TRBD1 (5 bases). The CDR3 contains 15 residues. Per the germline V gene, CDR1 is LGHNA and CDR2 is YSLEER. The CDR3 sequence: CASRQDGGRYEKLFF. In nucleotides, the CDR3 is TGCGCCAGCAGACAAGATGGGGGGAGGTATGAAAAACTGTTTTTT.

This clonotype was counted between two and nine times. The chain carries TRBV29-1 and TRBJ2-5; 9 nucleotides agree with TRBD1. CDR1 SQVTM and CDR2 ANQGSEA come from the germline V gene. CDR3 length: 14 residues. V gave up 6 bases and J gave up 5 bases; unmatched junction bases: 10. CDR3 residues: CSVKGTGRTETQYF. CDR3 sequence (DNA): TGCAGCGTAAAAGGGACAGGGAGGACGGAGACCCAGTACTTC.